This record covers a single T cell receptor (beta chain). In the authors' workflow: The authors estimated nucleated cell counts from reference gene primer amplification. Data came from immunoSEQ multiplex PCR; TCRdb stores just in-frame clones and leaves some out. V, J and clone size are those of that table, while D and trimming were read from the DNA. The data contain 200,000 to 250,000 clones, 86% of them singletons. These data belong to a study of blood T cell repertoires in COVID-19. Overall study: Acute and convalescent COVID-19 samples came from the United States, Italy and Spain.

This CDR3 region has 17 residues. V gave up 0 bases and J gave up 7 bases; unmatched junction bases: 12. The germline CDR1 and CDR2 sequences are LGHNA and YSLEER. The receptor comes from a man aged 30-40 years who had recovered from COVID-19. The sequenced material came from peripheral blood. The chain combines TRBV4-3 with TRBJ1-5; 7 positions match TRBD1. CDR3 sequence reads: CASSQEPGQVGGQPQHF. The CDR3, as DNA: TGCGCCAGCAGCCAAGAACCTGGACAGGTGGGGGGCCAGCCCCAGCATTTT.